This TCR beta chain was identified during a study of cytomegalovirus exposure and HLA in healthy donors. The PCR contained 60 Vbeta and 13 Jbeta primers. The method was immunoSEQ multiplex PCR; TCRdb's version includes in-frame clones alone and lacks a portion of them. Seen here are 85,000 to 130,000 clones, roughly 82% observed once, and the top ten hold under 6.5%. Germline CDR1 KGHSH, CDR2 LQKENI. The CDR3 length is 17 residues. Trimming left V 2 bases short and J 0 bases short, with 17 bases between. Notes on the study in general: Some public TCRs appeared in many individuals, while most sequences were rare. The study flagged 150 to 200 TCR beta chains as cytomegalovirus-associated.

Turning to this clone: No antigen is known for it.

The sample taken for sequencing was PBMCs. This receptor was taken from a woman aged 45 to 65 in good health and CMV-seropositive. The chain has TRBV18 and TRBJ2-7, with D possibly being TRBD2 (5 bases). DNA of the CDR3: TGTGCCAGCTCACCAACCTCGATGAGGGCCCGCTCCTACGAGCAGTACTTC. It is translated as CASSPTSMRARSYEQYF.